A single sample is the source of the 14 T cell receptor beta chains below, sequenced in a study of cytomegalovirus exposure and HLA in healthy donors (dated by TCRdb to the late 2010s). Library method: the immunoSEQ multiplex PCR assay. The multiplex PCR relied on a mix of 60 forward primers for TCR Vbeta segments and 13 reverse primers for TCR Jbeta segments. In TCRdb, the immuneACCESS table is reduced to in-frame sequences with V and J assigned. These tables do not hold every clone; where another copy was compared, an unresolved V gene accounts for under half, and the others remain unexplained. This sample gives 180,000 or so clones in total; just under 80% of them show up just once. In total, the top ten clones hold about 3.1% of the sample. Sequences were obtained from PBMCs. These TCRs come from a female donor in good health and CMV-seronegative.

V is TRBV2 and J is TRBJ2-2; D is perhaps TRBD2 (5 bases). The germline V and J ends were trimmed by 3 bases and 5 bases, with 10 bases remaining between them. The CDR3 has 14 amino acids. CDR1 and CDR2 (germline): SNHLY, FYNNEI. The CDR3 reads CASSDQPGTGELFF. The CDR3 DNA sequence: TGTGCCAGCAGTGATCAGCCGGGGACCGGGGAGCTGTTTTTT.

The CDR3 region has the DNA TGTGCCAGCAGCTTAATCGGTCGCTACGAGCAGTACTTC. Its protein product is CASSLIGRYEQYF. V is TRBV7-8 and J is TRBJ2-7; D remains ambiguous. CDR3 size: 13 residues. Germline V lookup: CDR1 SGHVS, CDR2 FQNEAQ. Trimming left V 2 bases short and J 3 bases short, with 8 bases between.

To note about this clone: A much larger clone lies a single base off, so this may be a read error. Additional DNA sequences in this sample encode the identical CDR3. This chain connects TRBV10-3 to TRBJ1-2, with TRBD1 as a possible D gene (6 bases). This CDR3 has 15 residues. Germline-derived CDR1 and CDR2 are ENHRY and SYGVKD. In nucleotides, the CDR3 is TGCGCCATCAGTGTTCAACAGGGCTACAACTATGGCTACACCTTC. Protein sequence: CAISVQQGYNYGYTF.

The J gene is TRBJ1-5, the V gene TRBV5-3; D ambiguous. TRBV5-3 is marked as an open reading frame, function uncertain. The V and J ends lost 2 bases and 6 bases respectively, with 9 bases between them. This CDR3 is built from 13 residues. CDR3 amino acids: CARSFRRSQPQHF. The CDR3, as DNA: TGTGCCAGAAGCTTCAGGAGGAGTCAGCCCCAGCATTTT.

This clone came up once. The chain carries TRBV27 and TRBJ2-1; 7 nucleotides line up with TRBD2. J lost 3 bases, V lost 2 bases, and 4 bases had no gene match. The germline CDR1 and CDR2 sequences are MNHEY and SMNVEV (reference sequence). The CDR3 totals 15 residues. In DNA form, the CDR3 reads TGTGCCAGCAGTTTAGGTCTAGCGGTCTACAATGAGCAGTTCTTC. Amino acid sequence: CASSLGLAVYNEQFF.

The CDR3, as DNA: TGTGCCAGCAGTCCCCTCCCCGGGACTAGCGGGATTGTCGGGGAGCTGTTTTTT. Amino acid sequence: CASSPLPGTSGIVGELFF. The V and J genes are TRBV28 and TRBJ2-2; 13 positions agree with TRBD2. The CDR3 has 18 residues. Germline-derived CDR1 and CDR2 are MDHEN and SYDVKM. Trimming cost V 5 bases and J 7 bases; bases outside gene matches: 13. Combining the CDR3 with reference TRBV28 and TRBJ2-2 gives the whole variable domain DVKVTQSSRYLVKRTGEKVFLECVQDMDHENMFWYRQDPGLGLRLIYFSYDVKMKEKGDIPEGYSVSREKKERFSLILESASTNQTSMYLCASSPLPGTSGIVGELFFGEGSRLTVL.

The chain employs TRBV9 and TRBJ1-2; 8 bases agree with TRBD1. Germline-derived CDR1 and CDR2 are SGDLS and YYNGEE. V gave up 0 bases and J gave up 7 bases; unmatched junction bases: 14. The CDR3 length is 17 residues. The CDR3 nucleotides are TGTGCCAGCAGCGTAGCTCCCCGCCGGGACAGGCCGTTTGGCTACACCTTC. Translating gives CASSVAPRRDRPFGYTF.

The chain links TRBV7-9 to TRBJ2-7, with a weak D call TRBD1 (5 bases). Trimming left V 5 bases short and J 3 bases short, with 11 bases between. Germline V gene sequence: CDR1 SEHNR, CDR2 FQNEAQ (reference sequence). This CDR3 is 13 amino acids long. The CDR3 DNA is TGTGCCAGCAGCCACGACAGAGACTACGAGCAGTACTTC. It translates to CASSHDRDYEQYF.

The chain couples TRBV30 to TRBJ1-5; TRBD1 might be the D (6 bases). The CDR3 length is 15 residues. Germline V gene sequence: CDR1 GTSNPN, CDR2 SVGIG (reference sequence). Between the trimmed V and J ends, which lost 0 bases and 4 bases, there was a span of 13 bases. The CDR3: CAWSVGGGVNQPQHF. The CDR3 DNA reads TGTGCCTGGAGTGTGGGGGGGGGCGTAAATCAGCCCCAGCATTTT.

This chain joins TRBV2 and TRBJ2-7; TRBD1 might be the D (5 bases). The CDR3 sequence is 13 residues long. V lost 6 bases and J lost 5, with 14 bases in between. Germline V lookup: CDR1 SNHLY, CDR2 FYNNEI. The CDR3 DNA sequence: TGTGCCAGCAGCCGAACGTGGGGCGACGAGCAGTACTTC. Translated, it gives CASSRTWGDEQYF.

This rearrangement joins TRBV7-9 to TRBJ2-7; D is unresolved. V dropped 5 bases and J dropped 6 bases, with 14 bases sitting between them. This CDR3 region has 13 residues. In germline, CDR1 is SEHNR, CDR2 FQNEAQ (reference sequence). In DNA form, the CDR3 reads TGTGCCAGCAGCAGTCAAGCTCGAGCCGAGCAGTACTTC. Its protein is CASSSQARAEQYF.

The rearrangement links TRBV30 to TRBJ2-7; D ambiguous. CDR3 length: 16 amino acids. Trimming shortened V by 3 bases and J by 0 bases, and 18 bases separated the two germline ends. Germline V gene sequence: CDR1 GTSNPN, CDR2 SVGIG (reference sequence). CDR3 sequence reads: CAWRVEETSSSYEQYF. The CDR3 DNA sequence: TGTGCCTGGAGAGTCGAGGAGACCTCAAGCTCCTACGAGCAGTACTTC. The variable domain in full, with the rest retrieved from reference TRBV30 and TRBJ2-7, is SQTIHQWPATLVQPVGSPLSLECTVEGTSNPNLYWYRQAAGRGLQLLFYSVGIGQISSEVPQNLSASRPQDRQFILSSKKLLLSDSGFYLCAWRVEETSSSYEQYFGPGTRLTVT.

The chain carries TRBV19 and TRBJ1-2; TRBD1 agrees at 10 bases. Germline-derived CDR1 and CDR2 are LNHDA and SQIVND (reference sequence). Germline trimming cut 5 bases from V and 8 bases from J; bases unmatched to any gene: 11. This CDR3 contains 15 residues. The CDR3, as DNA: TGTGCCAGTAGTGCCGACAGGGGGCTCTTTGGAGGCTACACCTTC. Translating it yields CASSADRGLFGGYTF. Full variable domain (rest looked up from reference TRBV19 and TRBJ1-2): DGGITQSPKYLFRKEGQNVTLSCEQNLNHDAMYWYRQDPGQGLRLIYYSQIVNDFQKGDIAEGYSVSREKKESFPLTVTSAQKNPTAFYLCASSADRGLFGGYTFGSGTRLTVV.

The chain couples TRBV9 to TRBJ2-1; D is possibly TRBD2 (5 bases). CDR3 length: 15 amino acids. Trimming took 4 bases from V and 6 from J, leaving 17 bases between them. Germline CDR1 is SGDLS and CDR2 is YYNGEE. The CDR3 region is CASSPRTFRANEQFF. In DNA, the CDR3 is TGTGCCAGCAGCCCCCGGACTTTCCGGGCCAATGAGCAGTTCTTC.